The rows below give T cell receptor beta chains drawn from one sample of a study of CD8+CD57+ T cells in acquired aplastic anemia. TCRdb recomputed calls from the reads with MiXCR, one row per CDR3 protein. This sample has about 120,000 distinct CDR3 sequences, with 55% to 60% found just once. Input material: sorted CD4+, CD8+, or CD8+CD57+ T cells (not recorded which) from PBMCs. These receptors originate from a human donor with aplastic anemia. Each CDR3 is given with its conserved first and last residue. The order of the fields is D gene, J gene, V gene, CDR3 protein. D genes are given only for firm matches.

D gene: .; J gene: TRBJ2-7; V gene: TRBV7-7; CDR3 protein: CASSRFQGDEQYF
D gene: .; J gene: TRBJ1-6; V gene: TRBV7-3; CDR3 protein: CASSMVATWDSPLHF
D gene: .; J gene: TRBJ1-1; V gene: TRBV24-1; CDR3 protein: CATSDTPPRNTEAFF
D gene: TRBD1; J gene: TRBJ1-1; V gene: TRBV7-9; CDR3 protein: CASSATDRANTEAFF
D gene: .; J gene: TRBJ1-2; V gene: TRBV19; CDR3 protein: CASSKQSPGFAGYTF
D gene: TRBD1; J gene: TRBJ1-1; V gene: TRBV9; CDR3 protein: CASSPRDRVTNTEAFF
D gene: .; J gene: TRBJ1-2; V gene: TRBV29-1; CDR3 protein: CSVDGGEYGYTF
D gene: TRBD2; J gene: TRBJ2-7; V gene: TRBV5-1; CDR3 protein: CASSSPPGLAKYEQYF
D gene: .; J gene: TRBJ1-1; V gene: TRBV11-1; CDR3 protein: CASSLSDLEAFF
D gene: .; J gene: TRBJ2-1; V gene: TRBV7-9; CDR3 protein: CASSTWANEQFF
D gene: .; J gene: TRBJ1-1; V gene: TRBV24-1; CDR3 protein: CATQDGMNTEAFF
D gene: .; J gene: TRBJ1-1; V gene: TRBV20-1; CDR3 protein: CSASSRRNTEAFF
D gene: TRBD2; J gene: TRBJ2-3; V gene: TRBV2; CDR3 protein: CASRESGSIADTQYF
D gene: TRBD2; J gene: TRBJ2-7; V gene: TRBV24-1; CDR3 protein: CATSDPRGGEQYF
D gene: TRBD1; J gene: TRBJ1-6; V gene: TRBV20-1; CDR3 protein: CSAPQGVVGKSPLHF
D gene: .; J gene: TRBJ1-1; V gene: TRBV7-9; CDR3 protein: CASSTSRVAEAFF
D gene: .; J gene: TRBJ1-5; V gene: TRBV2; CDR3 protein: CASSEEQGNQPQHF
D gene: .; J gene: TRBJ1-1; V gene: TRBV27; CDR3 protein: CASIALGNTEAFF
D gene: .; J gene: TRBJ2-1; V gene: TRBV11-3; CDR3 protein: CASSPDGGSPEQFF
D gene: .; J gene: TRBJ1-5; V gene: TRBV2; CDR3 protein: CASSDSGPGIPQHF
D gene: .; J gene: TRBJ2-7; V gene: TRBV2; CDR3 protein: CASKVSLAHEQYF
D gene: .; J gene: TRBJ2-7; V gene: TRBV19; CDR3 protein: CASSIATGTDYEQYF
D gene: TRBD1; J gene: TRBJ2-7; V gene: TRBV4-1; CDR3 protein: CASSQDKGALVYEQYF
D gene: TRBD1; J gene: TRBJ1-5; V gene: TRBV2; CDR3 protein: CASRGTGAQPQHF